These 20 T cell receptor beta chains were all obtained from the same sample, sequenced in a study of blood T cell repertoires in COVID-19. Method: immunoSEQ multiplex PCR; TCRdb's copy keeps in-frame clones and lacks some. The table includes roughly 120,000 clones, approximately 71% detected once. Input material: peripheral blood. The origin of the receptors is a human donor in a cohort sampled during active COVID-19.

The genes are TRBV13 and TRBJ2-7; TRBD2 is a possible D gene (6 bases). This CDR3 region has 14 residues. Trimming stripped 1 base from V and 1 base from J, with 8 bases between. Germline assignment: CDR1 PRHDT and CDR2 FYEKMQ (reference sequence). CDR3 amino acids: CASSLAGGSYEQYF. The CDR3 DNA reads TGTGCCAGCAGCTTAGCTGGGGGGTCCTACGAGCAGTACTTC.

This rearrangement joins TRBV7-9 to TRBJ2-7; 10 bases are a match to TRBD1. In germline, CDR1 is SEHNR, CDR2 FQNEAQ (reference sequence). Trimming took 1 base from V and 5 from J; bases not matched to a gene: 2. The CDR3 runs to 14 residues. CDR3: CASSLGQGAHEQYF. In DNA form, the CDR3 reads TGTGCCAGCAGCTTAGGACAGGGGGCCCACGAGCAGTACTTC.

This clone appeared a single time. This rearrangement joins TRBV12-3 or TRBV12-4 to TRBJ2-7; no definite D call. V was cut by 0 bases and J by 4 bases, with 7 bases left in between. The CDR3 runs to 13 residues. The CDR3 region has the DNA TGTGCCAGCAGTTTAGCCAGCGTTTACGAGCAGTACTTC. It encodes CASSLASVYEQYF.

This clone was recorded once. The genes are TRBV19 and TRBJ1-1; no reliable D call. V gave up 7 bases and J gave up 8 bases, with 14 bases separating them. Germline CDR1 LNHDA, CDR2 SQIVND (reference sequence). CDR3 length: 12 residues. Here the CDR3 reads CASTTGVLEAFF. CDR3 in DNA: TGTGCCAGTACCACCGGGGTACTCGAAGCTTTCTTT.

The J gene is TRBJ1-2, the V gene TRBV19; D call uncertain. This CDR3 spans 13 amino acids. The ends were cut back, 1 base at V and 4 bases at J, with 7 bases in the middle. Germline V lookup: CDR1 LNHDA, CDR2 SQIVND (reference sequence). The CDR3 DNA is TGTGCCAGTAGTATAGCAGGCACCTATGGCTACACCTTC. Translating gives CASSIAGTYGYTF.

The chain couples TRBV4-1 to TRBJ1-1; possible D gene TRBD1, 5 bases. Trimming pared 1 base from V and 5 bases from J, leaving 8 bases between. The germline gives CDR1 MGHRA, CDR2 YSYEKL. This CDR3 is 13 amino acids long. The CDR3 DNA follows: TGCGCCAGCAGCCAAGTATCAGGGACTGAAGCTTTCTTT. Its translation: CASSQVSGTEAFF.

The rearrangement links TRBV6-5 to TRBJ1-2; TRBD1 matches 7 bases. Germline V lookup: CDR1 MNHEY, CDR2 SVGAGI. The CDR3 consists of 14 residues. The V gene end was trimmed by 0 bases and the J gene end by 4 bases; junction bases not matched to a gene: 2. The CDR3 spells CASSYSGGSYGYTF. The CDR3 coding sequence is TGTGCCAGCAGTTACTCAGGGGGCAGCTATGGCTACACCTTC.

The gene calls are TRBV11-2 and TRBJ2-7; 10 bases line up with TRBD1. Losses at the gene ends were 8 bases for V and 3 bases for J; bases not matched to a gene: 7. CDR1 and CDR2 from the germline V gene are SGHAT and FQNNGV. The CDR3 consists of 14 residues. CDR3 sequence: CASDHRDRGYEQYF. In DNA form, the CDR3 reads TGTGCCAGCGACCACCGGGACAGGGGCTACGAGCAGTACTTC.

The chain carries TRBV7-9 and TRBJ1-2; D not certain. Germline CDR1 reads SEHNR; CDR2 reads FQNEAQ (reference sequence). CDR3 length equals 13 residues. V shed 5 bases and J shed 1 base, with 8 bases lying between them. The CDR3 coding sequence is TGTGCCAGCAGCCCTCCCAGTAACTATGGCTACACCTTC. It is translated as CASSPPSNYGYTF.

The chain combines TRBV7-9 with TRBJ2-5; the match to TRBD1 covers 9 bases. Germline CDR1 SEHNR, CDR2 FQNEAQ (reference sequence). The V gene end was trimmed by 5 bases and the J gene end by 4 bases; junction bases not matched to a gene: 5. The CDR3 spans 14 residues. In nucleotides, the CDR3 is TGTGCCAGCAGCATACAGGGGGCTGCAGAGACCCAGTACTTC. Amino acid sequence: CASSIQGAAETQYF.

This sequence joins TRBV4-1 and TRBJ1-4; D is unresolved. The germline V and J ends were trimmed by 1 base and 4 bases, with 10 bases remaining between them. This CDR3 is 15 amino acids long. Germline CDR1 MGHRA, CDR2 YSYEKL. CDR3 DNA: TGCGCCAGCAGCCAAGTGAGGGCGCTTAATGAAAAACTGTTTTTT. Its translation: CASSQVRALNEKLFF.

This clone has only a few counts. The chain employs TRBV6-5 and TRBJ2-7; 9 positions agree with TRBD2. CDR1 is MNHEY, CDR2 SVGAGI, per germline. V shed 5 bases, J shed 0 bases, and the junction held 5 bases outside the gene matches. This CDR3 has 15 residues. CDR3 loop: CASSPLAGSSYEQYF. Written as DNA, the CDR3 is TGTGCCAGCAGTCCCCTAGCGGGATCCTCCTACGAGCAGTACTTC.

This chain uses TRBV3-1 (or the pseudogene TRBV3-2) with TRBJ1-1; D gene unclear. Trimming pared 8 bases from V and 1 base from J, leaving 8 bases between. The V gene's germline CDR1 is LGHDT and CDR2 YNNKEL (reference sequence). This CDR3 contains 12 residues. CDR3 loop: CASGRGNTEAFF. The DNA of the CDR3 is TGTGCCAGCGGGAGAGGGAACACTGAAGCTTTCTTT.

This clone was picked up one time. The rearrangement uses TRBV21-1 and TRBJ2-7; the table calls TRBD2, which could not be checked here. TRBV21-1 is a known pseudogene. The CDR3 is 12 amino acids. CDR3 in DNA: TGTGCCAGCAGCAAACGGGAAAAGGGGCAGTACTTC. Its protein is CASSKREKGQYF.

This clone occurred a few times. V gene TRBV5-1 combines with J gene TRBJ1-2; 7 nucleotides align to TRBD1. Unmatched junction bases numbered 4, after V lost 0 bases and J lost 8 bases. This CDR3 comprises 13 residues. Germline CDR1 is SGHRS and CDR2 is YFSETQ. The CDR3: CASSLGTGEGYTF. The CDR3 DNA reads TGCGCCAGCAGCTTGGGCACAGGGGAAGGCTACACCTTC.

This clone has only a few counts. DNA of the CDR3: TGTGCCAGTAGTTGGCGTCAGGGGCAGCCCCAGCATTTT. Translation gives CASSWRQGQPQHF. The chain links TRBV19 to TRBJ1-5, with D perhaps matching TRBD1 (6 bases). The CDR3 sequence is 13 residues long. Germline V gene data show CDR1 as LNHDA and CDR2 as SQIVND (reference sequence). Trimming left V 5 bases short and J 7 bases short, with 12 bases between.

V usage is TRBV30 and J usage is TRBJ2-3, with 7 positions matching TRBD1. The germline V gene has CDR1 GTSNPN and CDR2 SVGIG (reference sequence). Trimming took 3 bases from V and 4 from J; bases not matched to a gene: 4. This CDR3 spans 13 amino acids. The CDR3 protein is CAWRRQGSDTQYF. The DNA for the CDR3 is TGTGCCTGGAGAAGACAGGGATCAGATACGCAGTATTTT.

The V and J genes are TRBV12-3 or TRBV12-4 and TRBJ1-2; D may be TRBD1 (5 bases). This CDR3 contains 12 residues. V lost 5 bases, J lost 2 bases, and 6 bases lay in between. The CDR3 DNA sequence: TGTGCCAGCAGTAGGGGAAACTATGGCTACACCTTC. Translating it yields CASSRGNYGYTF.

This chain links TRBV7-6 with TRBJ2-1; 14 bases map to TRBD2. Trimming cost V 3 bases and J 7 bases; bases outside gene matches: 14. The CDR3 is made up of 19 amino acids. Germline assignment: CDR1 SGHVS and CDR2 FNYEAQ. CDR3 residues: CASSLGVRGTSGSTNEQFF. In DNA, the CDR3 is TGTGCCAGCAGCTTGGGGGTTCGAGGGACTAGCGGGAGTACGAATGAGCAGTTCTTC.

This sequence joins TRBV6-6 and TRBJ2-7; 7 nucleotides agree with TRBD2. Germline V gene sequence: CDR1 MNHNY, CDR2 SVGAGI (reference sequence). V shed 2 bases, J shed 5 bases, and the junction held 6 bases outside the gene matches. The CDR3 runs 14 residues. CDR3 in DNA: TGTGCCAGCAGTTACGGTCGGGAGGAACACGAGCAGTACTTC. It specifies CASSYGREEHEQYF.